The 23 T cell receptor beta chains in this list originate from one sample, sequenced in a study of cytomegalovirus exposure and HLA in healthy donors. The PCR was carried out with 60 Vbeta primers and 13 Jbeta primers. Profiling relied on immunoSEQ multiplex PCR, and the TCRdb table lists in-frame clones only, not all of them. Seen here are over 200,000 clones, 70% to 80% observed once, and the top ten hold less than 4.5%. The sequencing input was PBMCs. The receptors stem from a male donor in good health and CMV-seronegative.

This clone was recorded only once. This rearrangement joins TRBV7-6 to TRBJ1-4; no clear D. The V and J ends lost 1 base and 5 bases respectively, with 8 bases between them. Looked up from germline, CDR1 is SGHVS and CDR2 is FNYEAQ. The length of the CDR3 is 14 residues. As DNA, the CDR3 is TGTGCCAGCAGCTTAGGGCACCAAAATGAAAAACTGTTTTTT. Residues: CASSLGHQNEKLFF.

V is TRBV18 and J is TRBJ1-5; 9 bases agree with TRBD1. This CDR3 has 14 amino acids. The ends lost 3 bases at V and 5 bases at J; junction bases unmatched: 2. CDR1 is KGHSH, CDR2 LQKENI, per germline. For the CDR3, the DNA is TGTGCCAGCTCACCCACAGGGGGCCATCAGCCCCAGCATTTT. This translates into CASSPTGGHQPQHF.

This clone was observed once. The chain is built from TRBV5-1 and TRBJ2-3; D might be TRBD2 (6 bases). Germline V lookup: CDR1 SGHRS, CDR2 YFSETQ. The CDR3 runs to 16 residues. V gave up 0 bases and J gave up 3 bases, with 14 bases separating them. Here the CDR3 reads CASSLASLGGTDTQYF. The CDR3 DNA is TGCGCCAGCAGCTTGGCCTCTCTGGGGGGTACAGATACGCAGTATTTT. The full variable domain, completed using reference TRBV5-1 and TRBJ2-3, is KAGVTQTPRYLIKTRGQQVTLSCSPISGHRSVSWYQQTPGQGLQFLFEYFSETQRNKGNFPGRFSGRQFSNSRSEMNVSTLELGDSALYLCASSLASLGGTDTQYFGPGTRLTVL.

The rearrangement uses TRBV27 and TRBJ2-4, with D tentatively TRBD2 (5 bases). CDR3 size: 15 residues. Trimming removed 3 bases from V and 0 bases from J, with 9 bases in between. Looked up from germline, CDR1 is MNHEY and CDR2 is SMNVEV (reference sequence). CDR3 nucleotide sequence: TGTGCCAGCAGTTTTTCGGGATCAGCCAAAAACATTCAGTACTTC. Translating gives CASSFSGSAKNIQYF.

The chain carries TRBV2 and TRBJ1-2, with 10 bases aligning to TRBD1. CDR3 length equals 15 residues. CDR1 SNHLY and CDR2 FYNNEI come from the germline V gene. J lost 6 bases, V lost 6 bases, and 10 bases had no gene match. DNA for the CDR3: TGTGCCAGCAGAGCCTCGGACAGGGGGTGGAATGGCTACACCTTC. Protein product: CASRASDRGWNGYTF.

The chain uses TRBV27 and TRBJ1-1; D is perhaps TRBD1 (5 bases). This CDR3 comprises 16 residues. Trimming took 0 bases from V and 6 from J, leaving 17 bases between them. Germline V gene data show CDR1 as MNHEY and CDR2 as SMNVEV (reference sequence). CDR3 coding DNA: TGTGCCAGCAGTTTATCGGTCCGAATGCGGGACGCTGAAGCTTTCTTT. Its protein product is CASSLSVRMRDAEAFF.

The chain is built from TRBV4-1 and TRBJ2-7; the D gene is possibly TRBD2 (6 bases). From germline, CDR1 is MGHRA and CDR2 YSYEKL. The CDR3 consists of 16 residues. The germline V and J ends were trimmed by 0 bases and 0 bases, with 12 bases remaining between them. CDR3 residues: CASSQDGPEGSYEQYF. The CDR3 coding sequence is TGCGCCAGCAGCCAAGACGGGCCGGAGGGCTCCTACGAGCAGTACTTC.

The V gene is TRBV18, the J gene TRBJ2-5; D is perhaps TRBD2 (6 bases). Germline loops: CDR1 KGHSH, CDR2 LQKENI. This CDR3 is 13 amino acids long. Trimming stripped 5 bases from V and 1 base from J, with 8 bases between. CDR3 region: CASSSGLQETQYF. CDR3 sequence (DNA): TGTGCCAGCTCATCGGGACTCCAAGAGACCCAGTACTTC.

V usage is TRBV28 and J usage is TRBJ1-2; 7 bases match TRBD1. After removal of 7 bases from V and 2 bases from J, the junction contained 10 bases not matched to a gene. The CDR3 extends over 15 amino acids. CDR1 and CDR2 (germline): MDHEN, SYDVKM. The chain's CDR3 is CASNPGGTVNYGYTF. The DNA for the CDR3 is TGTGCCAGCAACCCGGGGGGGACAGTGAACTATGGCTACACCTTC.

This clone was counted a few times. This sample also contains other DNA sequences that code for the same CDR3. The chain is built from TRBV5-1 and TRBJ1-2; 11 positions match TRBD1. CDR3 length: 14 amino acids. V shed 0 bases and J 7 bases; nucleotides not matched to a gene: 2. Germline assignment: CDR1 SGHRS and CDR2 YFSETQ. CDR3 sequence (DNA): TGCGCCAGCAGCTTGGCAGGGACAGGGGGTGGCTACACCTTC. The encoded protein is CASSLAGTGGGYTF.

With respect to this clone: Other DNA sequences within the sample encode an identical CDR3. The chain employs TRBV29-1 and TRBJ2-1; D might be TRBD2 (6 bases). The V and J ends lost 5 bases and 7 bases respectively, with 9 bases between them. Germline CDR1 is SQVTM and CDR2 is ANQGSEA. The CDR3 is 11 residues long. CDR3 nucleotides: TGCAGCGTTTATAGCGGAAATGAGCAGTTCTTC. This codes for CSVYSGNEQFF.

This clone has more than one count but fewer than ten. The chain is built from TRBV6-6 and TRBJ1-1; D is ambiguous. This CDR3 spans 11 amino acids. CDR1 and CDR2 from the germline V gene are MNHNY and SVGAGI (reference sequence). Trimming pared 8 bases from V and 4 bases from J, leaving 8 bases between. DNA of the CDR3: TGTGCCAGCGGGCGTCGCACTGAAGCTTTCTTT. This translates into CASGRRTEAFF.

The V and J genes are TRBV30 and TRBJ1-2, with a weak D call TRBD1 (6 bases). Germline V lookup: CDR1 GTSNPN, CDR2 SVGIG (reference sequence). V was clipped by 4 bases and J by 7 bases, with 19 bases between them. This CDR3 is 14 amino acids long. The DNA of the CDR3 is TGTGCCTGGATTAGGCAGGACAGACAATCTGGCTACACCTTC. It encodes CAWIRQDRQSGYTF.

CDR3 protein: CASSPGLAGYEQYF. CDR3 DNA sequence: TGCGCCAGCAGCCCGGGACTAGCGGGTTACGAGCAGTACTTC. The chain uses TRBV10-1 and TRBJ2-7; the match to TRBD2 covers 12 bases. The V gene end was trimmed by 6 bases and the J gene end by 4 bases; junction bases not matched to a gene: 4. This CDR3 spans 14 amino acids. Germline CDR1 reads WNHNN; CDR2 reads SYGVQD (reference sequence).

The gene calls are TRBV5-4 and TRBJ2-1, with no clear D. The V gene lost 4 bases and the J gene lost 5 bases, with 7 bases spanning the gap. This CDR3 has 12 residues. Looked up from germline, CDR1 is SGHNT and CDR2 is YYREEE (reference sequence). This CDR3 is CASSLSDNEQFF. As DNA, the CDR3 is TGTGCCAGCAGCCTCTCGGACAATGAGCAGTTCTTC.

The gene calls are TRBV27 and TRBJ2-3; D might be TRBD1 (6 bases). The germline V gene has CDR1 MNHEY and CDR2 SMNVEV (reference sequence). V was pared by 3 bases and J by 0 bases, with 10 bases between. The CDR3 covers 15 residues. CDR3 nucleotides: TGTGCCAGCAGTTTGGGGACACTTAGCACAGATACGCAGTATTTT. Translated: CASSLGTLSTDTQYF.

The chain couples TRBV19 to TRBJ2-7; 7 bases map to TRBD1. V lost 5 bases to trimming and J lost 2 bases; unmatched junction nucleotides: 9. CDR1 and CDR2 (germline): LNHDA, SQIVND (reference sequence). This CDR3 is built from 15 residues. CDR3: CASSPSDRTPYEQYF. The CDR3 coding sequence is TGTGCCAGTAGTCCCTCGGACAGGACCCCCTACGAGCAGTACTTC.

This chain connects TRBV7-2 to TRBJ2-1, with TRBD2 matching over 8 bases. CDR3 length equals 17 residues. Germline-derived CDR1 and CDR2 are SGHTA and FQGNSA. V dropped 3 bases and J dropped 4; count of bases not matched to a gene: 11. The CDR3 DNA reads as TGTGCCAGCAGCTTTGATGTCAGTAGCGGGATTTACAATGAGCAGTTCTTC. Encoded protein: CASSFDVSSGIYNEQFF.

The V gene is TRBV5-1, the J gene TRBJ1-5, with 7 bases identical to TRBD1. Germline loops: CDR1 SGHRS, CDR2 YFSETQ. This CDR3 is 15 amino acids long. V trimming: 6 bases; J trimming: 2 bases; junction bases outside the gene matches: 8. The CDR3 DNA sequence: TGCGCCAGCAATAACAGGGGAGGAGGCAATCAGCCCCAGCATTTT. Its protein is CASNNRGGGNQPQHF.

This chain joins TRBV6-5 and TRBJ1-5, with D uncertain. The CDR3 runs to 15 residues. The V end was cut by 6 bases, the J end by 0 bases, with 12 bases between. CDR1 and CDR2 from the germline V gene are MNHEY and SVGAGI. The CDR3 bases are TGTGCCAGCAGCCTAGGCGTTTATAGCAATCAGCCCCAGCATTTT. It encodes CASSLGVYSNQPQHF.

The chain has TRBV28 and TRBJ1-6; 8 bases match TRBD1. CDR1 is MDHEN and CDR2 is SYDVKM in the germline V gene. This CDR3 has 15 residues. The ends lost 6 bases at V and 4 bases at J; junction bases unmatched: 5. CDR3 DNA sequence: TGTGCCAGCAGACCCGGACAGGGTTATAATTCACCCCTCCACTTT. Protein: CASRPGQGYNSPLHF.

The DNA of the CDR3 is TGTGCCAGCAGCCCCGTAGCGGGAGGCCCCAGCTACGAGCAGTACTTC. Encoded protein: CASSPVAGGPSYEQYF. J is TRBJ2-7 and V is TRBV7-9; 10 positions match TRBD2. J was trimmed by 3 bases and V by 5 bases; bases with no gene match: 10. The germline V gene has CDR1 SEHNR and CDR2 FQNEAQ (reference sequence). The CDR3 is made up of 16 amino acids.

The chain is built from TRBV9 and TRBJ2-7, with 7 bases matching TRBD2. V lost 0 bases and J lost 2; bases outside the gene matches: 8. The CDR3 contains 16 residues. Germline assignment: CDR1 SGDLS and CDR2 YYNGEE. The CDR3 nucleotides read TGTGCCAGCAGCGTAGAAAGTGGACTAGGAGCCTACGAGCAGTACTTC. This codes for CASSVESGLGAYEQYF.